The T cell receptor beta chain under discussion was sequenced for a study of cytomegalovirus exposure and HLA in healthy donors. Study overall: Around 76% of 350 to 400 genotyped donors fell in the Caucasian-associated ancestry cluster.

The study's findings and limits: From TCR beta sequences, most subjects' HLA-A and HLA-B alleles were reportedly predicted accurately. Rarity held for most TCR sequences, but there were some public TCRs that occurred in many donors.

Remarks on this clone: As yet, its antigen is unknown.

The PCR ran on 60 Vbeta and 13 Jbeta primers. In the study's own analysis: Per a later analysis, the number of unique TCR beta chains was some 82 million, of which roughly 10 million were shared. Data came from immunoSEQ multiplex PCR; TCRdb stores just in-frame clones and leaves some out. Clone size and V and J calls were adopted from that table, with D and trimming inferred from the DNA. The sample holds around 95,000 clones, about 85% seen once. The germline V gene encodes CDR1 SGHRS and CDR2 YFSETQ. The CDR3 totals 13 residues. V was trimmed by 0 bases and J by 4 bases, leaving 7 bases between them.

The sequence was obtained from a female donor in good health and CMV-seropositive. This chain connects TRBV5-1 to TRBJ2-5, with a weak D call TRBD2 (5 bases). The specimen sequenced was PBMCs. This CDR3 is CASSLAGRETQYF. The CDR3 coding sequence is TGCGCCAGCAGCTTGGCGGGGAGAGAGACCCAGTACTTC.